Each of the 12 T cell receptor beta chains below was sequenced from the same sample in a study of human T cells and chemical hapten exposure. Sample time point: pre-sensitization, week 0. Stated treatment: therapeutic diphenylcyclopropenone sensitization with weekly scalp DPC. TCRdb reprocessed the RACE reads with MiXCR, giving one entry per CDR3 protein. Here the sample spans 200,000 to 300,000 distinct CDR3 sequences, more than 6.5% being singletons. The sample in question was whole blood, obtained in connection with sensitization to the hapten diphenylcyclopropenone (DPC). The receptors shown here come from a woman aged 40 to 50 with alopecia areata. Some clones in this sample may be carry-over from other donors' samples.

The chain uses TRBV12-3 or TRBV12-4 and TRBJ1-5; possibly TRBD1 for D (5 bases). Between the trimmed V and J ends, which lost 3 bases and 2 bases, there was a span of 14 bases. The CDR3 runs to 16 residues. For the CDR3, the DNA is TGTGCCAGCAGTTTTTTTTGGGGAGGGGGCAATCAGCCCCAGCATTTT. Protein product: CASSFFWGGGNQPQHF.

This clonotype was picked up a small number of times. The gene calls are TRBV6-5 and TRBJ1-5; possible D gene TRBD1, 5 bases. Between the trimmed V and J ends, which lost 4 bases and 5 bases, there was a span of 15 bases. Germline CDR1 MNHEY, CDR2 SVGAGI. The CDR3 length is 15 residues. The CDR3 nucleotides are TGTGCCAGCAGTTCCAGGGTTACGGGACATCAGCCCCAGCATTTT. It codes for CASSSRVTGHQPQHF.

This clonotype was found many times. The CDR3 region is CASSPDGQYSNQPQHF. The CDR3, as DNA: TGTGCCAGCAGCCCGGACGGACAGTATAGCAATCAGCCCCAGCATTTT. This chain uses TRBV5-5 with TRBJ1-5; TRBD1 is a possible D gene (6 bases). V lost 4 bases, J lost 0 bases, and 14 bases lay in between. The CDR3 is made up of 16 amino acids. Germline V CDR1 and CDR2: SGHKS, YYEKEE (reference sequence).

This clonotype was counted only a few times. The gene calls are TRBV4-1 and TRBJ2-3, with 8 bases that match TRBD2. The CDR3 is 16 amino acids. The V gene end was trimmed by 1 base and the J gene end by 2 bases; junction bases not matched to a gene: 5. Germline CDR1 and CDR2: MGHRA and YSYEKL. The chain's CDR3 is CASSQVTSGYTDTQYF. CDR3 coding DNA: TGCGCCAGCAGCCAAGTAACTAGCGGTTACACAGATACGCAGTATTTT.

This chain links TRBV6-5 with TRBJ2-1, with a weak D call TRBD1 (7 bases). With 8 bases removed from V and 5 bases from J, the gap between germline ends came to 16 bases. This CDR3 is 14 amino acids long. Germline V gene data show CDR1 as MNHEY and CDR2 as SVGAGI. CDR3 nucleotide sequence: TGTGCCAGCCGGAGGGGGCTAGCGAACAATGAGCAGTTCTTC. Protein sequence: CASRRGLANNEQFF.

The chain carries TRBV7-9 and TRBJ2-6, with 9 bases lining up with TRBD1. Trimming took 5 bases from V and 2 from J; bases not matched to a gene: 7. The CDR3 is made up of 17 amino acids. Per germline, CDR1 SEHNR and CDR2 FQNEAQ (reference sequence). The CDR3 protein is CASSPGTGRAGANVLTF. CDR3 sequence (DNA): TGTGCCAGCAGCCCCGGGACAGGGAGGGCTGGGGCCAACGTCCTGACTTTC.

This clonotype was detected many times. V usage is TRBV28 and J usage is TRBJ2-3; TRBD1 matches 9 bases. Unmatched junction bases numbered 13, after V lost 3 bases and J lost 6 bases. In germline, CDR1 is MDHEN, CDR2 SYDVKM. This CDR3 contains 17 residues. CDR3 DNA: TGTGCCAGCAGTTTGGGGCGGACAGGGGTCAAGTGGGATACGCAGTATTTT. This translates into CASSLGRTGVKWDTQYF.

The rearrangement links TRBV7-2 to TRBJ1-6; no reliable D call. In germline, CDR1 is SGHTA, CDR2 FQGNSA. This CDR3 has 16 amino acids. V lost 1 base, J lost 0 bases, and 7 bases lay in between. The CDR3 sequence is CASSLEYSSYNSPLHF. For the CDR3, the DNA is TGTGCCAGCAGCTTAGAGTACAGCTCCTATAATTCACCCCTCCACTTT.

This clonotype was seen a few times. The rearrangement joins TRBV9 to TRBJ2-6, with TRBD1 identical over 7 bases. The V and J ends lost 4 bases and 4 bases, in that order; junction bases with no gene match: 8. Per the germline V gene, CDR1 is SGDLS and CDR2 is YYNGEE. The CDR3 is 16 amino acids. The CDR3 is CASSPRQGSGANVLTF. CDR3 in DNA: TGTGCCAGCAGCCCCAGACAGGGTTCCGGGGCCAACGTCCTGACTTTC.

The chain couples TRBV12-3 or TRBV12-4 to TRBJ2-1; the match to TRBD2 covers 10 bases. The junction had 6 bases not matched to a gene; V was cut back by 5 bases and J by 5 bases. The CDR3 loop spans 15 amino acids. The CDR3 protein is CASSLGLAVDNEQFF. The CDR3 DNA reads TGTGCCAGCAGTCTCGGACTAGCGGTAGACAATGAGCAGTTCTTC.

The genes are TRBV9 and TRBJ2-3, with D maybe TRBD2 (5 bases). Deletions cut 0 bases from V and 8 bases from J, with 10 bases between. This CDR3 is 13 amino acids long. Germline assignment: CDR1 SGDLS and CDR2 YYNGEE. CDR3: CASSVAKGSTQYF. The DNA of the CDR3 is TGTGCCAGCAGCGTAGCCAAAGGGAGTACGCAGTATTTT.

This clonotype was seen a few times. The chain uses TRBV6-6 and TRBJ1-6; D ambiguous. Germline V gene data show CDR1 as MNHNY and CDR2 as SVGAGI (reference sequence). The CDR3 has 12 residues. The V gene lost 2 bases and the J gene lost 10 bases, with 6 bases spanning the gap. CDR3 in amino acids: CASSYLTSPLHF. The CDR3 DNA sequence: TGTGCCAGCAGTTACCTGACCTCACCCCTCCACTTT.